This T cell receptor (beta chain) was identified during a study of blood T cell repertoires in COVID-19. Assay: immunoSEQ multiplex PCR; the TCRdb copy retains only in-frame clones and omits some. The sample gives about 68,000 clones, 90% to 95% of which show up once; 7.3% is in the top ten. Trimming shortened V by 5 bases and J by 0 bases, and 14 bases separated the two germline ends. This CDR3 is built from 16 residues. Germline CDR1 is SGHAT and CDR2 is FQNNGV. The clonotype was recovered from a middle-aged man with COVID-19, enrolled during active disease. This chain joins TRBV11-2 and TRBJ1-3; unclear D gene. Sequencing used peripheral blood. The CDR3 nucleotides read TGTGCCAGCAGCCGTCAGGTTGTAGACTCTGGAAACACCATATATTTT. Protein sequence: CASSRQVVDSGNTIYF.